This T cell receptor beta chain was recorded in a study of blood T cell repertoires in COVID-19. Measured with immunoSEQ multiplex PCR; TCRdb has only the in-frame clones, and not every one. The sample lists around 60,000 clones; about 88% were seen once. Germline assignment: CDR1 SGHVS and CDR2 FQNEAQ. The CDR3 runs 14 residues. V lost 5 bases to trimming and J lost 6 bases; unmatched junction nucleotides: 10. The source of this sequence is a woman aged 55-70 years with active COVID-19. The V and J genes are TRBV7-8 and TRBJ2-7; 7 bases agree with TRBD1. Sequencing was carried out using peripheral blood. This CDR3 is CASSPPTAGGEQYF. CDR3 nucleotides: TGTGCCAGCAGCCCCCCCACCGCAGGGGGCGAGCAGTACTTC.